This T cell receptor (beta chain) was captured by sequencing in a study of shared clonotypes between healthy human individuals. Trimming left V 5 bases short and J 8 bases short, with 10 bases between. CDR1 and CDR2 from the germline V gene are GTSNPN and SVGIG (reference sequence). The CDR3 spans 11 residues. Here immunoSEQ multiplex PCR was the method, and the copy in TCRdb shows in-frame clones only, minus some. The table records under 2.5 million clones, about 90% of them present only once. Sequencing was performed on naive CD4+ T cells from PBMCs. Subset in this sample: CD45RA+ positively selected. The chain couples TRBV30 to TRBJ2-1; D is possibly TRBD2 (5 bases). The receptor comes from a man between 18 and 29 years old in good health. Some clones in this sample may be carry-over from other donors' samples. In nucleotides, the CDR3 is TGTGCCTGGGGGAAGAGGGATGAGCAGTTCTTC. Translating it yields CAWGKRDEQFF.